These 17 T cell receptor beta chains were all obtained from the same sample, sequenced in a study of neoadjuvant nivolumab and ipilimumab in lung cancer. This table comes from immunoSEQ multiplex PCR, and its TCRdb copy is limited to in-frame clones, with some not included. The sample has around 10,000 clones, over 75% seen once. The specimen comprised peripheral blood, sampled before neoadjuvant nivolumab, alone or with ipilimumab. Receptors were obtained from an adult with non-small cell lung cancer.

This clone was detected once. This chain connects TRBV5-5 to TRBJ2-2, with D perhaps TRBD2 (5 bases). The germline V gene has CDR1 SGHKS and CDR2 YYEKEE (reference sequence). V was trimmed by 0 bases and J by 4 bases, leaving 10 bases between them. The CDR3 is made up of 15 amino acids. The CDR3: CASSLVEGVTGELFF. The CDR3 coding sequence is TGTGCCAGCAGCTTGGTTGAGGGCGTCACCGGGGAGCTGTTTTTT.

V gene TRBV10-3 combines with J gene TRBJ2-5; D not certain. The germline gives CDR1 ENHRY, CDR2 SYGVKD. The ends were cut back, 0 bases at V and 3 bases at J, with 11 bases in the middle. The CDR3 covers 15 residues. CDR3 loop: CAISESGRGEETQYF. The DNA of the CDR3 is TGTGCCATCAGTGAGTCCGGCAGAGGAGAAGAGACCCAGTACTTC.

The rearrangement uses TRBV7-2 and TRBJ1-1, with D uncertain. V shed 4 bases and J shed 0 bases, with 9 bases lying between them. Per the germline V gene, CDR1 is SGHTA and CDR2 is FQGNSA. The CDR3 contains 14 residues. CDR3 DNA: TGTGCCAGCAGCTCCGGAATATTGAACACTGAAGCTTTCTTT. The encoded protein is CASSSGILNTEAFF.

The rearrangement joins TRBV19 to TRBJ2-1, with D perhaps given as TRBD1 or TRBD2 (6 bases each). The length of the CDR3 is 18 residues. V dropped 5 bases and J dropped 0 bases, with 20 bases sitting between them. From germline, CDR1 is LNHDA and CDR2 SQIVND (reference sequence). Here the CDR3 reads CASSFLQGGSVSYNEQFF. Here the CDR3 DNA reads TGTGCCAGTAGTTTTCTACAGGGAGGCTCCGTCTCCTACAATGAGCAGTTCTTC.

V is TRBV28 and J is TRBJ2-2; 7 nucleotides agree with TRBD2. The J segment lost 4 bases and the V segment lost 4 bases, leaving 9 bases of the junction unmatched. The CDR3 length is 16 residues. The germline V gene has CDR1 MDHEN and CDR2 SYDVKM. CDR3 protein: CASSSSVLALTGELFF. In nucleotides, the CDR3 is TGTGCCAGCAGTTCCTCGGTACTAGCGCTCACCGGGGAGCTGTTTTTT.

This chain connects TRBV5-6 to TRBJ2-3; 7 bases align to TRBD2. V lost 4 bases, J lost 2 bases, and 10 bases stayed unmatched. The CDR3 is made up of 16 amino acids. From germline, CDR1 is SGHDT and CDR2 YYEEEE. CDR3 amino acids: CASSEVSGIYTDTQYF. In DNA form, the CDR3 reads TGTGCCAGCAGCGAGGTCAGCGGGATCTACACAGATACGCAGTATTTT.

The chain joins TRBV5-1 to TRBJ2-3, with TRBD1 matching 7 bases. Germline V lookup: CDR1 SGHRS, CDR2 YFSETQ. The ends lost 1 base at V and 2 bases at J; junction bases unmatched: 4. The CDR3 sequence is 15 residues long. The CDR3 region has the DNA TGCGCCAGCAGCTTGAGGGGGCTGATCACAGATACGCAGTATTTT. This sequence encodes CASSLRGLITDTQYF.

The sample holds a few counts of this clone. J is TRBJ1-1 and V is TRBV28; 9 bases align to TRBD1. V lost 6 bases to trimming and J lost 6 bases; unmatched junction nucleotides: 8. There are 14 residues in the CDR3. Germline CDR1 and CDR2: MDHEN and SYDVKM. Here the CDR3 DNA reads TGTGCCAGCAGCTTGGACAGGGGTCTTCCTGAAGCTTTCTTT. It encodes CASSLDRGLPEAFF.

The CDR3 DNA reads as TGCGCCAGCAGGCTGAAGCGGGACCGGAGTAATGAGCAGTTCTTC. It yields the protein CASRLKRDRSNEQFF. This chain connects TRBV10-2 to TRBJ2-1; 7 bases are a match to TRBD2. Germline CDR1 reads WSHSY; CDR2 reads SAAADI. V lost 6 bases and J lost 7; bases outside the gene matches: 12. CDR3 length: 15 amino acids.

This clone was recorded only once. The gene calls are TRBV28 and TRBJ1-2, with TRBD1 identical over 7 bases. Germline trimming cut 6 bases from V and 6 bases from J; bases unmatched to any gene: 7. The CDR3 has 13 amino acids. Germline V gene data show CDR1 as MDHEN and CDR2 as SYDVKM. The CDR3 DNA is TGTGCCAGCAGGGGAGGAGGGGGCCATGGCTACACCTTC. Its translation: CASRGGGGHGYTF.

The gene calls are TRBV5-1 and TRBJ2-7, with TRBD1 matching 9 bases. The length of the CDR3 is 15 residues. V shed 0 bases, J shed 5 bases, and the junction held 6 bases outside the gene matches. CDR1 and CDR2 (germline): SGHRS, YFSETQ. In nucleotides, the CDR3 is TGCGCCAGCAGCTTGGGAGGGACAGGGATAAACGAGCAGTACTTC. Translating gives CASSLGGTGINEQYF.

The chain couples TRBV5-6 to TRBJ2-3; 16 positions match TRBD2. The germline CDR1 and CDR2 sequences are SGHDT and YYEEEE. J gave up 6 bases and V 4 bases, and 8 bases lay outside the gene matches. The CDR3 has 17 amino acids. The CDR3 nucleotides read TGTGCCAGCAGCGGGGGGACTAGCGGGAGGGCCCGTGATACGCAGTATTTT. Translated: CASSGGTSGRARDTQYF.

In this sample, this clone turned up a few times. The chain has TRBV9 and TRBJ2-4; tentatively, D is TRBD1 or TRBD2 (5 bases each). CDR1 SGDLS and CDR2 YYNGEE come from the germline V gene. There are 15 residues in the CDR3. Trimming pared 4 bases from V and 7 bases from J, leaving 18 bases between. Here the CDR3 reads CASSKGTLGENIQYF. DNA for the CDR3: TGTGCCAGCAGCAAGGGGACCCTAGGGGAGAACATTCAGTACTTC.

The V call is TRBV2, the J call TRBJ2-1; D may be TRBD2 (6 bases). Trimming pared 3 bases from V and 8 bases from J, leaving 20 bases between. The CDR3 totals 16 residues. Germline loops: CDR1 SNHLY, CDR2 FYNNEI. CDR3 nucleotide sequence: TGTGCCAGCAGTGAGATTAAGGCGGGCGGGGTGGATGAGCAGTTCTTC. Residues: CASSEIKAGGVDEQFF.

This clone was counted once. The genes are TRBV7-8 and TRBJ1-5, with 8 bases fitting TRBD1. Unmatched junction bases numbered 8, after V lost 6 bases and J lost 4 bases. This CDR3 spans 15 amino acids. Germline assignment: CDR1 SGHVS and CDR2 FQNEAQ. CDR3 bases: TGTGCCAGCAGTTCAGGGGGCGCAGGGAATCAGCCCCAGCATTTT. Protein: CASSSGGAGNQPQHF. Based on the CDR3 plus reference TRBV7-8 and TRBJ1-5, the full variable domain is GAGVSQSPRYKVAKRGQDVALRCDPISGHVSLFWYQQALGQGPEFLTYFQNEAQLDKSGLPSDRFFAERPEGSVSTLKIQRTQQEDSAVYLCASSSGGAGNQPQHFGDGTRLSIL.

The V call is TRBV18, the J call TRBJ1-1, with 7 bases lining up with TRBD1. This CDR3 has 14 amino acids. Germline trimming cut 1 base from V and 3 bases from J; bases unmatched to any gene: 2. Per germline, CDR1 KGHSH and CDR2 LQKENI. For the CDR3, the DNA is TGTGCCAGCTCACCACAGGGGGCTGACACTGAAGCTTTCTTT. Amino acid sequence: CASSPQGADTEAFF.

The gene calls are TRBV29-1 and TRBJ2-5; 8 bases map to TRBD2. The CDR3 length is 13 residues. V was clipped by 7 bases and J by 4 bases; unmatched bases: 8. Germline values: CDR1 SQVTM, CDR2 ANQGSEA. Written as DNA, the CDR3 is TGCAGCGCCGGGGGGGAAGCGGGAGAGACCCAGTACTTC. Its translation: CSAGGEAGETQYF.